Included here is one TCR beta chain sequence, with context. Sequencing used immunoSEQ multiplex PCR; TCRdb keeps in-frame clones, though not all of them. The sample yields 2 million to 3 million clones, just over 90% seen once. These data belong to a study of shared clonotypes between healthy human individuals. Study background: With ages of 18 to 49, the donors were two women and a few men. Three plates each covered CD4 naive and memory; CD8 naive two, CD8 memory one.

The V and J ends lost 7 bases and 9 bases respectively, with 16 bases between them. This CDR3 spans 13 amino acids. The germline CDR1 and CDR2 sequences are GTSNPN and SVGIG (reference sequence). This clonotype was obtained from a man aged 18-30 years in good health. The rearrangement links TRBV30 to TRBJ1-6; the D gene is possibly TRBD1 (5 bases). Material: naive CD4+ T cells sorted from blood. Subset in this sample: CD45RA+ positively selected. CDR3 nucleotide sequence: TGTGCCTTGGACACCCTGGGAGGTTCACCCCTCCACTTT. Translated, it gives CALDTLGGSPLHF.